These 7 T cell receptor beta chains share one sample of origin, sequenced in a study of cytomegalovirus exposure and HLA in healthy donors. The study ran its PCR with 60 Vbeta and 13 Jbeta primers. Repertoires were generated with immunoSEQ multiplex PCR, while TCRdb's copy carries only in-frame clones and drops some. The data show under 200,000 clones, 75% seen once. The sequenced sample was PBMCs. All receptors come from a woman in her forties or fifties in good health and CMV-seropositive.

The rearrangement uses TRBV7-9 and TRBJ1-5; 8 bases are a match to TRBD1. Losses at the gene ends were 0 bases for V and 3 bases for J; bases not matched to a gene: 1. Germline assignment: CDR1 SEHNR and CDR2 FQNEAQ (reference sequence). This CDR3 has 15 residues. The CDR3 DNA reads TGTGCCAGCAGCTTAGCGGGACAGGACAATCAGCCCCAGCATTTT. It codes for CASSLAGQDNQPQHF. The full variable domain, in which reference TRBV7-9 and TRBJ1-5 provide the parts outside the CDR3, is DTGVSQNPRHKITKRGQNVTFRCDPISEHNRLYWYRQTLGQGPEFLTYFQNEAQLEKSRLLSDRFSAERPKGSFSTLEIQRTEQGDSAMYLCASSLAGQDNQPQHFGDGTRLSIL.

The chain has TRBV6-1 and TRBJ2-7; D call uncertain. The CDR3 length is 11 residues. From germline, CDR1 is MNHNS and CDR2 SASEGT. V was shortened by 7 bases and J by 5 bases, with 9 bases between the two germline ends. The CDR3 loop reads CASTHADEQYF. In DNA form, the CDR3 reads TGTGCCAGCACTCATGCAGACGAGCAGTACTTC.

This clone was counted a few times. The chain combines TRBV5-6 with TRBJ1-1, with TRBD1 as a possible D gene (6 bases). Trimming took off 5 bases at V and 4 bases at J, with 15 bases between the two ends. Germline V lookup: CDR1 SGHDT, CDR2 YYEEEE. The CDR3 covers 14 residues. CDR3 region: CASRTQGGVTEAFF. CDR3 sequence (DNA): TGTGCCAGCAGAACACAGGGTGGGGTCACTGAAGCTTTCTTT.

V usage is TRBV27 and J usage is TRBJ1-4; 7 nucleotides agree with TRBD1. The V segment lost 6 bases and the J segment 5 bases; nucleotides outside the gene matches: 12. Per germline, CDR1 MNHEY and CDR2 SMNVEV (reference sequence). The CDR3 loop spans 16 amino acids. The CDR3 reads CASSPTRQGGNEKLFF. CDR3 DNA: TGTGCCAGCAGCCCTACCCGACAGGGTGGAAATGAAAAACTGTTTTTT.

A word on this clone: Other DNA sequences in the same sample also yield this CDR3. CDR3 nucleotides: TGTGCCAGCAGCTTGACAGGGGGCTACTATGGCTACACCTTC. It is translated as CASSLTGGYYGYTF. The J gene is TRBJ1-2, the V gene TRBV5-5; TRBD1 agrees at 9 bases. The germline V gene encodes CDR1 SGHKS and CDR2 YYEKEE (reference sequence). With 1 base clipped from V and 3 bases from J, the junction kept 1 base outside the gene matches. This CDR3 contains 14 residues. Using reference TRBV5-5 and TRBJ1-2 for the parts outside the CDR3, the full variable domain is DAGVTQSPTHLIKTRGQQVTLRCSPISGHKSVSWYQQVLGQGPQFIFQYYEKEERGRGNFPDRFSARQFPNYSSELNVNALLLGDSALYLCASSLTGGYYGYTFGSGTRLTVV.

The chain carries TRBV7-3 and TRBJ2-5; TRBD2 aligns across 9 bases. The CDR3 runs to 15 residues. Germline CDR1 is SGHTA and CDR2 is FQGTGA. J gave up 5 bases and V 3 bases, and 7 bases lay outside the gene matches. CDR3 nucleotides: TGTGCCAGCAGCTTCCGCGGGGGGGCAGGCGAGACCCAGTACTTC. Its translation: CASSFRGGAGETQYF.

The chain has TRBV5-4 and TRBJ1-1; D call uncertain. This CDR3 is 14 amino acids long. Germline V gives CDR1 SGHNT, CDR2 YYREEE (reference sequence). Trimming took off 0 bases at V and 3 bases at J, with 9 bases between the two ends. Here the CDR3 DNA reads TGTGCCAGCAGCTTGGCACTGCTGGACACTGAAGCTTTCTTT. This codes for CASSLALLDTEAFF.